The clone carrying this T cell receptor beta chain was observed at least ten times. Per the study methods: For nucleated cells, counts were estimated from reference gene primer amplification. TCRdb's table, derived via immunoSEQ multiplex PCR, lists solely in-frame clones and lacks some. From that table come the V and J calls and clone size; the DNA was used to work out D and trimming. The sample includes 160,000 or so clones, around 80% of them seen just once. This sample stems from a study of blood T cell repertoires in COVID-19. This CDR3 has 14 amino acids. Germline V gives CDR1 SGDLS, CDR2 YYNGEE. V dropped 2 bases and J dropped 0 bases, with 5 bases sitting between them.

Material: peripheral blood. The chain links TRBV9 to TRBJ2-2; no clear D. The sequence was collected from a woman of 80 years or more with acute or convalescent COVID-19. DNA of the CDR3: TGTGCCAGCAGCGTCACATCGAACACCGGGGAGCTGTTTTTT. Translation: CASSVTSNTGELFF.